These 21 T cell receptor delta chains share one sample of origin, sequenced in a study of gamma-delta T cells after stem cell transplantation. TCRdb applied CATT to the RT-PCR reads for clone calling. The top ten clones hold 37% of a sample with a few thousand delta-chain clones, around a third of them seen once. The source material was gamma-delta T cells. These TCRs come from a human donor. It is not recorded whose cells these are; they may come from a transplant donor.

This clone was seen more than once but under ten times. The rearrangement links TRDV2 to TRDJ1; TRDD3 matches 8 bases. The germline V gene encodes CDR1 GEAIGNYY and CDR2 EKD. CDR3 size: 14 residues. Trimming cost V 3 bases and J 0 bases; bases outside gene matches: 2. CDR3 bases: TGTGCCTGTGACCAACTGGGGGACACCGATAAACTCATCTTT. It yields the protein CACDQLGDTDKLIF.

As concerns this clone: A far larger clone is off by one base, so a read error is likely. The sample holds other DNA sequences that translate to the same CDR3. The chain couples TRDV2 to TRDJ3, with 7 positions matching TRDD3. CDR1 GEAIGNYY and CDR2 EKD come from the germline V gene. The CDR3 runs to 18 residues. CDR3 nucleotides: TGTGCCTGTGACACCGTGGGGGACAGCTCCTGGGACACCCGGCAGATGTTTTTC. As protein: CACDTVGDSSWDTRQMFF.

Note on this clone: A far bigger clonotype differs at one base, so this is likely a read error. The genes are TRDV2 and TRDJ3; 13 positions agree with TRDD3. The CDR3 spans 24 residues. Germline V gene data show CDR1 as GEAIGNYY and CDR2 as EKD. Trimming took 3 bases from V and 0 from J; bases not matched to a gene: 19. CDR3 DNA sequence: TGTGCCTGTGACCGAGTAGCTTCTCCCACTGGGGGATACGAGGGCTCCTGGGACACCCGACAGATGTTTTTC. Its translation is CACDRVASPTGGYEGSWDTRQMFF.

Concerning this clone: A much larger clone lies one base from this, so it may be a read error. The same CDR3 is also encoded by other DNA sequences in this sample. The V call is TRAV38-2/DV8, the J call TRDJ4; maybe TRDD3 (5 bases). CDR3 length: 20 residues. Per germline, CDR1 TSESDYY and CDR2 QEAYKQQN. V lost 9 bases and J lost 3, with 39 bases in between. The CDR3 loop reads CAFNPLRRGGGGYELGPLIF. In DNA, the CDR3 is TGTGCTTTCAATCCTCTACGGAGGGGTGGAGGGGGGTACGAGTTGGGACCCCTGATCTTT.

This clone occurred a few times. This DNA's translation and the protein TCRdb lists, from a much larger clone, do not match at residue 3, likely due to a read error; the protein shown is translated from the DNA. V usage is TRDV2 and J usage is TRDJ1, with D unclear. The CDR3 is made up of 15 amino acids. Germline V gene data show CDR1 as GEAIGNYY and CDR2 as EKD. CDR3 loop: CARDALDGRTDKLIF. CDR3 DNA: TGTGCCCGTGACGCTCTTGACGGGAGGACCGATAAACTCATCTTT.

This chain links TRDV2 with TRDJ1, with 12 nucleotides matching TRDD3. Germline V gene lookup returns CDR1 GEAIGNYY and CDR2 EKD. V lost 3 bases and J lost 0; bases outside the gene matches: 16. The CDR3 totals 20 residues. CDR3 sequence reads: CACDPVLGDTLRGYTDKLIF. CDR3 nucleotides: TGTGCCTGTGACCCAGTACTGGGGGATACCCTCAGGGGGTACACCGATAAACTCATCTTT.

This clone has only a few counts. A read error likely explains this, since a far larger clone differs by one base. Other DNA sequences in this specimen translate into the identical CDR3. The CDR3 nucleotides read TGTGCCTGTGACACCGTGGGTGGGGGACCCCAGGCGTACACCGATAAACTCATCTTT. Protein: CACDTVGGGPQAYTDKLIF. V usage is TRDV2 and J usage is TRDJ1; 7 nucleotides line up with TRDD3. Germline values: CDR1 GEAIGNYY, CDR2 EKD. This CDR3 is 19 amino acids long. The junction had 15 bases not matched to a gene; V was cut back by 0 bases and J by 0 bases.

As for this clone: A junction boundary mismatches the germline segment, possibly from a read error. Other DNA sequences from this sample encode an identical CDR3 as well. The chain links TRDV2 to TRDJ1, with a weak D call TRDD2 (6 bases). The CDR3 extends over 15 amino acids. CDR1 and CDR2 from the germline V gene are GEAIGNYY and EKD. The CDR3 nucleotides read TGTGCCTGTGACACCATCCTACGCCAGGACGATAAGCTCATCTTT. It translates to CACDTILRQDDKLIF.

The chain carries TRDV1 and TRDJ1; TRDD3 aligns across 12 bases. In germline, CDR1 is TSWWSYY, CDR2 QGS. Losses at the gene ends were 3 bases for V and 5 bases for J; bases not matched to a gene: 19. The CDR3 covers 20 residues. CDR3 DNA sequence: TGTGCTCTTGGGGACCTCTCCGCTGGGGGATACGCGAGTAAGAATGATAAACTCATCTTT. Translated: CALGDLSAGGYASKNDKLIF.

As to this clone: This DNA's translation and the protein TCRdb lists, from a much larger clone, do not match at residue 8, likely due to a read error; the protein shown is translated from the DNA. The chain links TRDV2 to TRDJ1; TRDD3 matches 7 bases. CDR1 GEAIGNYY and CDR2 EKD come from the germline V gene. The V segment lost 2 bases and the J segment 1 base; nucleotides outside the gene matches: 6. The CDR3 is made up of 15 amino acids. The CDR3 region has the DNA TGTGCCTGTGACAAACTGGGGAACCGCACCGATAAACTCATCTTT. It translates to CACDKLGNRTDKLIF.

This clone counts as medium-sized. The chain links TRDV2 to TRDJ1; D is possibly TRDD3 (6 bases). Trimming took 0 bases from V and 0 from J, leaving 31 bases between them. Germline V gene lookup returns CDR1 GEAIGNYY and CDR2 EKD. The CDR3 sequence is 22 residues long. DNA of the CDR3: TGTGCCTGTGACACCTTGTCCAACCCTGGTACTGGGCGATACGGGGACACCGATAAACTCATCTTT. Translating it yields CACDTLSNPGTGRYGDTDKLIF.

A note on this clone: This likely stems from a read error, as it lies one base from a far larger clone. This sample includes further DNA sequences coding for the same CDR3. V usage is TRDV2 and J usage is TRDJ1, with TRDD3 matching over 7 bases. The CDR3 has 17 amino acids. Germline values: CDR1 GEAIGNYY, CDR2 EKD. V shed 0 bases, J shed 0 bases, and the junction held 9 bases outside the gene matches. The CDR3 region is CACDTVLLGANTDKLIF. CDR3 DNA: TGTGCCTGTGACACCGTACTTCTGGGGGCCAACACCGATAAACTCATCTTT.

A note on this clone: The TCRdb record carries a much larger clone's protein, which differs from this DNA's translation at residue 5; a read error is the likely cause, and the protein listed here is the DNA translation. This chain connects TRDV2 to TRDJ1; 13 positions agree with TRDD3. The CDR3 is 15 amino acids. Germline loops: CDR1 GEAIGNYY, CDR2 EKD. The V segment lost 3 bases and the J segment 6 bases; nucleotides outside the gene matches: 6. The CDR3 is CACDALGDTVNKLIF. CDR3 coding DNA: TGTGCCTGTGACGCACTGGGGGATACGGTTAATAAACTCATCTTT.

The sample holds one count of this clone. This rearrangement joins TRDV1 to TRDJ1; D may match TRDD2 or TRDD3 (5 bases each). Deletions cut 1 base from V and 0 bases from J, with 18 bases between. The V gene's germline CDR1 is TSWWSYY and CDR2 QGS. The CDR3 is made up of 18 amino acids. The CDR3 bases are TGTGCTCTTGGGGAACACTCCCTACGGGGGGGTTACACCGATAAACTCATCTTT. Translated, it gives CALGEHSLRGGYTDKLIF.

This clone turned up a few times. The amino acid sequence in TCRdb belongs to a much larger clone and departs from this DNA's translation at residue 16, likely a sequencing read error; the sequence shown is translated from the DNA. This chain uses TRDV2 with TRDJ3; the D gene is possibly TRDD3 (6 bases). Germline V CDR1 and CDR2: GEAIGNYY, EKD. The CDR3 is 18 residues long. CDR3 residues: CACDTGWDSSWDTRQVFF. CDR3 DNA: TGTGCCTGTGACACCGGCTGGGATAGCTCCTGGGACACCCGACAGGTGTTTTTC.

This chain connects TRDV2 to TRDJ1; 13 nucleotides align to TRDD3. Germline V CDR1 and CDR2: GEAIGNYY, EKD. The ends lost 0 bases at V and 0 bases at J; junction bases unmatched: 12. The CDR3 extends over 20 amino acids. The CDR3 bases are TGTGCCTGTGACACCGTTCTTACTGGGGGATACGACGGCAACACCGATAAACTCATCTTT. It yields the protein CACDTVLTGGYDGNTDKLIF.

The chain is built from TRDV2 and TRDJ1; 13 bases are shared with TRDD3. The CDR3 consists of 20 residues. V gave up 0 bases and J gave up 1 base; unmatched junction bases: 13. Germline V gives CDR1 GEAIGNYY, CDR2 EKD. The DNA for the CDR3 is TGTGCCTGTGACACCCTCGGACTGGGGGATACGGCGGGTGTCACCGATAAACTCATCTTT. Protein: CACDTLGLGDTAGVTDKLIF.

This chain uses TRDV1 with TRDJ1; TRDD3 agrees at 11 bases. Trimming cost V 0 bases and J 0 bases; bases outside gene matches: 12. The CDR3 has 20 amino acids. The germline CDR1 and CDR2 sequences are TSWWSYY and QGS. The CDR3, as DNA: TGTGCTCTTGGGGAACTGGACTCACTGGGGGATAATTGGTACACCGATAAACTCATCTTT. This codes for CALGELDSLGDNWYTDKLIF.

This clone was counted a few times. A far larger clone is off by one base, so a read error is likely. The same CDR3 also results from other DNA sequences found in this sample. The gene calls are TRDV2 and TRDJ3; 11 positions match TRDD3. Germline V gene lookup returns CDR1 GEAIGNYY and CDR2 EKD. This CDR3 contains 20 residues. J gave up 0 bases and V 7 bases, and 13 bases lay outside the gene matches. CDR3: CACDPILGDMPSWDTRQMFF. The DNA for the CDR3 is TGTGCCTGCGACCCCATACTGGGGGATATGCCCTCCTGGGACACCCGACAGATGTTTTTC.

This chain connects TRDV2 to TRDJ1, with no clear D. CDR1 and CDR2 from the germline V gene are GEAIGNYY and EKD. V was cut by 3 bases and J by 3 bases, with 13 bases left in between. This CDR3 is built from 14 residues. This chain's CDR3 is CACDSLTHPDKLIF. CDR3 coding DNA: TGTGCCTGTGACTCCTTAACACATCCCGATAAACTCATCTTT.

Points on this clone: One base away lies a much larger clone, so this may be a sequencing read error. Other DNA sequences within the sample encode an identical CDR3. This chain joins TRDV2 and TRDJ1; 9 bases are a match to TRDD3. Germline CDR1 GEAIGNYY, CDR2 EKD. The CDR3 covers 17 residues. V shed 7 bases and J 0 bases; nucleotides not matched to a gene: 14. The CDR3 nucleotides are TGTGCCTGCGACGTACTGGGGGACCCCCCGTACACCGATAAACTCATCTTT. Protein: CACDVLGDPPYTDKLIF.